This entry is about one T cell receptor beta chain. Its matching antigen is unknown. This entry comes from a study of vaccination effects on CD4 cells after COVID-19. Study-wide context: At 16 days and one week before vaccination, a couple of convalescent patients gave samples. Study outcomes and limitations: In convalescent patients, vaccine-induced clones largely differed from infection-induced clones.

Method: immunoSEQ multiplex PCR; TCRdb's copy keeps in-frame clones and lacks some. The repertoire holds tens of thousands of clones, with about 81% as singletons. Prior to sequencing, the ViraFEST assay stimulated PBMC with viral peptide pools, which expanded the antigen-specific CD4+ T cells. Following culture for around 10 days, CD4+ T cells were isolated. Convalescent patients had PCR-confirmed SARS-CoV-2 infection between March and December 2020. The source of this sequence is a human donor who had a prior SARS-CoV-2 infection. The sample was CD4+ T cells from PBMCs cultured with a peptide pool, taken before COVID-19 vaccination.

The CDR3 is CASRGTGGEKLFF. CDR3 in DNA: TGTGCCAGCAGAGGGACAGGGGGAGAAAAACTGTTTTTT. The chain employs TRBV2 and TRBJ1-4, with 11 positions matching TRBD1. This CDR3 region has 13 residues. J was trimmed by 8 bases and V by 6 bases; bases with no gene match: 2. Germline-derived CDR1 and CDR2 are SNHLY and FYNNEI.